The rows below give T cell receptor beta chains drawn from one sample of a study of T cell changes during pregnancy in multiple sclerosis. Produced via immunoSEQ multiplex PCR; TCRdb's table is partial and in-frame only. The sample contains about 75,000 clones, approximately 93% of which appear only once. This specimen was CD4+ T cells from peripheral blood mononuclear cells, taken after pregnancy. Source of these receptors: a female donor with multiple sclerosis, enrolled in a pregnancy study. Both conserved end residues are part of each CDR3. Fields, in order: clone size, V gene, J gene, D gene, CDR3 DNA, CDR3 protein. D genes are given only for firm matches. For some rows the clone size is stated as once, few or many, or as a class when expanded; others skip it.

>-|TRBV5-1|TRBJ2-3|TRBD2
TGCGCCAGCAGCTCCGGACTAGCTTTAAACACAGATACGCAGTATTTT
CASSSGLALNTDTQYF
>once|TRBV19|TRBJ2-2|-
TGTGCCAGTAAGGGAGAAAGCGGCCGGCGGACCGGGGAGCTGTTTTTT
CASKGESGRRTGELFF
>-|TRBV19|TRBJ2-7|TRBD2
TGTGCCAGTAGTATAGAACTAGCGGGAGGACTCGAGCAGTACTTC
CASSIELAGGLEQYF
>-|TRBV6-1|TRBJ2-7|-
TGTGCCAGCAGTGAAGTCGGAGCCTCCTACGAGCAGTACTTC
CASSEVGASYEQYF
>-|TRBV6-6|TRBJ2-5|-
TGTGCCAGTCTCAGAGGGGGTATCCAAGAGACCCAGTACTTC
CASLRGGIQETQYF
>-|TRBV13|TRBJ1-1|-
TGTGCCAGCAGCCCCGGGAGGGGGGACACTGAAGCTTTCTTT
CASSPGRGDTEAFF
>-|TRBV27|TRBJ2-2|TRBD2
TGTGCCAGCAGTTTACGTGGGAGGGCCATGCCGCTCTCGGACACCGGGGAGCTGTTTTTT
CASSLRGRAMPLSDTGELFF
>-|TRBV5-4|TRBJ1-3|-
TGTGCCAGCAGCCAAGCCGGACAACGCTCCGGAAACACCATATATTTT
CASSQAGQRSGNTIYF
>-|TRBV27|TRBJ2-1|-
TGTGCCAGCAGTTTCGGAGCATCCTACAATGAGCAGTTCTTC
CASSFGASYNEQFF
>-|TRBV25-1|TRBJ2-5|-
TGTGCCAGCAGTGAAGGGTGGCAGGCGATCGGAGAGACCCAGTACTTC
CASSEGWQAIGETQYF
>-|TRBV27|TRBJ2-1|-
TGTGCCAGCAGTCCCGACAGTTTTCACAATGAGCAGTTCTTC
CASSPDSFHNEQFF
>-|TRBV19|TRBJ2-1|-
TGTGCCAGTAGTATCCTCACCGGGACAAACTACAATGAGCAGTTCTTC
CASSILTGTNYNEQFF
>-|TRBV28|TRBJ2-1|TRBD2
TGTGCCAGCAGTCTTCCGGGTAGCGGGAGCTACAATGAGCAGTTCTTC
CASSLPGSGSYNEQFF
>-|TRBV7-9|TRBJ2-1|-
TGTGCCAGCAGCGAAGGGGTTTACTACAATGAGCAGTTCTTC
CASSEGVYYNEQFF
>-|TRBV5-5|TRBJ1-3|-
TGTGCCAGCAGCTTGGGTCCGAGCTCTGGAAACACCATATATTTT
CASSLGPSSGNTIYF
>-|TRBV30|TRBJ1-2|-
TGTGCCTGGAGTACGGGGGGGCCTTATGGCTACACCTTC
CAWSTGGPYGYTF
>-|TRBV18|TRBJ1-1|-
TGTGCCAGCTACTACGACAGGAACACTGAAGCTTTCTTT
CASYYDRNTEAFF
>-|TRBV9|TRBJ1-1|-
TGTGCCAGCAGCGTAGGGGGTCGACTAAACACTGAAGCTTTCTTT
CASSVGGRLNTEAFF
>-|TRBV27|TRBJ2-2|TRBD1
TGTGCCAGCAGCCCGACAGGGATCAACACCGGGGAGCTGTTTTTT
CASSPTGINTGELFF
>-|TRBV11-3|TRBJ2-2|-
TGTGCCAGCAGCTTCAGCACCGGGGAGCTGTTTTTT
CASSFSTGELFF
>-|TRBV9|TRBJ2-3|TRBD2
TGTGCCAGCAGCGTAGAAGCGGGAGCAGCAGATACGCAGTATTTT
CASSVEAGAADTQYF
>-|TRBV19|TRBJ1-5|TRBD1
TGTGCCAGTAGTATAACAGGGGGATATAGCAATCAGCCCCAGCATTTT
CASSITGGYSNQPQHF
>-|TRBV5-4|TRBJ2-7|TRBD1
TGTGCCAGCAGCCACCGGGACAGGGACGCCTACGAGCAGTACTTC
CASSHRDRDAYEQYF
>-|TRBV27|TRBJ2-1|TRBD2
TGTGCCAGCAGTTTAAGACTAGCGGGAGGGCTAAGCAATGAGCAGTTCTTC
CASSLRLAGGLSNEQFF
>-|TRBV19|TRBJ2-1|TRBD2
TGTGCCAGTACACCGGGACTAGAGTTGGGTGAGCAGTTCTTC
CASTPGLELGEQFF
>-|TRBV4-2|TRBJ2-5|-
TGTGCCAGCAGCCAAGTTGGGCCAGTACCTCAAGAGACCCAGTACTTC
CASSQVGPVPQETQYF
>once|TRBV2|TRBJ2-3|-
TGTGCCAGCAGTGAACTAGCTGAGAATACGCAGTATTTT
CASSELAENTQYF
>-|TRBV7-8|TRBJ2-7|-
TGTGCCAGCAGCTCGCAAAAAAGGCTAGAAAGGAGAGAGCAGTACTTC
CASSSQKRLERREQYF
>-|TRBV29-1|TRBJ2-1|TRBD1
TGCAGCGTCGATCGGACAGGTACCTACAATGAGCAGTTCTTC
CSVDRTGTYNEQFF
>-|TRBV5-1|TRBJ2-7|-
TGCGCCAGCAGCCCGGGGACAATAAGCTACGAGCAGTACTTC
CASSPGTISYEQYF
>-|TRBV29-1|TRBJ1-1|TRBD1
TGCAGCGTTGAAGACAGGGGGGACACTGAAGCTTTCTTT
CSVEDRGDTEAFF
>-|TRBV15|TRBJ2-3|TRBD1
TGTGCCACCAGCCGGCGCACCGGGACAGGGGGCACAGATACGCAGTATTTT
CATSRRTGTGGTDTQYF
>-|TRBV21-1|TRBJ1-5|-
TGTGCCAGCTCGGGGGGAACTTGGGCGCGGCCCCAGCATTTT
CASSGGTWARPQHF